This TCR beta chain comes out of a study of shared clonotypes between healthy human individuals (dated by TCRdb to 2020 to 2022). With respect to the entire study: The cohort comprised two women and three men aged 18 to 49 years. Per donor, leukapheresis produced somewhere between about 0.9 and 9.5 billion PBMCs. To increase sequencing depth and limit assay-specific biases, TCR repertoire library preparation and sequencing were carried out by different laboratories using diverse techniques. Per donor, three plates each were used for CD4 naive and CD4 memory, two for CD8 naive, and one for CD8 memory. Blood TCR repertoires of about five healthy adults were deeply sequenced to estimate repertoire size and the extent of clonotype sharing between individuals.

Healthy HIV-negative adults with no recently reported acute infections or vaccinations were included as donors. All donors were Caucasian adults living in Nashville, Tennessee, USA. Magnetic negative selection was used to enrich CD4+ T cells, after which naive cells were positively selected on CD45RA and the negative fraction became the memory subset. Blood was collected by leukapheresis, and PBMCs were isolated by Ficoll-Histopaque density gradient centrifugation and then cryopreserved in liquid nitrogen vapor phase. Analytical flow cytometry was used to check the purity and quantity of every magnetically sorted T cell population. From each sorted fraction, genomic DNA was isolated and quantified by UV absorbance on a Nanodrop 2000c. Using the deep immunoSEQ assay, multiplex PCR amplified TCR CDR3 regions from genomic DNA. Extracted genomic DNA from each cell subset was distributed evenly across all wells of several immunoSEQ 96-well plates, and each plate was treated as a replicate. Each replicate PCR for sorted subsets received about 180 ng genomic DNA, equal to roughly 33,000 T cell genomes. Purified libraries were measured with a Qubit 3.0 fluorometer, size-checked on a Bioanalyzer 2100, and measured again with the KAPA Library Quantification kit. A separate single-read 150-cycle Illumina NextSeq 550 flow cell was used to sequence each immunoSEQ 96-well plate. Concerning the study's data processing: The immunoSEQ output contained only junctional sequences without quality scores, so filtering could not match that applied to full-length reads. Sequences were annotated with PyIR, a Python wrapper for IgBLAST v1.9, and V/J genes and CDR3 were assigned using IMGT germline references. Reads were removed for weak V/J assignments (E-value above 1e-6), missing CDR3, stop codons, out-of-frame junctions, or ambiguous translated residues. V3J clonotypes were defined as sequences sharing an identical inferred V gene, J gene, and CDR3 amino acid sequence. To compute the percentage overlap between repertoires, the number of shared unique clonotypes was divided by the size of the smaller repertoire. Three approaches were used to assess repertoire richness: RTK rarefaction, the Chao1 estimator, and Recon v2.1 estimates of unobserved clonotypes. Generation probabilities for all TCRbeta clonotypes obtained by the gDNA method from a handful of donors were computed using OLGA. Imported from immuneACCESS, the table was reduced by TCRdb to in-frame sequences with V and J called. These copies leave out some clones; in studies compared against another copy, an unresolved V gene accounts for under half, and the cause of the remainder is not known. V, J and clone size derive from that table, while D and trimming were established from the DNA sequence. A total of fewer than 3 million clones appear in this sample, 85% to 95% of them only once. The top ten hold around 0.35% of the sample.

From cysteine to phenylalanine, the CDR3 is 12 amino acids long. Left in the record is the CDR3 DNA by itself, 36 bases read in frame from the first base. The germline V gene encodes CDR1 SGDLS and CDR2 YYNGEE. The germline ends are 3 bases apart after V is trimmed by 0 bases and J by 3 bases. On this clone: Its specific antigen is unknown. Base quality data are lacking; no much larger clone is found one base away. Additional DNA sequences in this sample encode the identical CDR3.

The study at large found these results: Compared with non-shared clonotypes, the clonotypes found in all four sorted-subset donors had higher generation probabilities. Rarefaction of sorted-subset datasets indicated incomplete sequencing despite the large sequencing depth. Based on pairwise subsampling, the degree of clonotype sharing among donors was expected to be affected by sequencing depth. Naive subsets generally had larger estimated clonotype richness than memory subsets did. The small number of donors limited the genetic and exposure-history diversity represented. Approximately 4.8% of naive CD4, more than 3% of naive CD8, about 2.4% of memory CD4, and around 0.42% of memory CD8 clonotypes were shared across several donors. Sampling was restricted to blood, and TCR repertoires in tissues likely differ from the TCR repertoires found in blood.

Rearrangement joined TRBV9 to TRBJ1-1; too little of a D gene remains to name it. This receptor was obtained from a man between 18 and 35 years old in good health. Some clones in this sample may be carry-over from other donors' samples. Material for sequencing was naive CD4+ T cells from PBMCs. The cell subset or site label, as the study defines it: CD45RA+ positively selected. The DNA sequence follows: TGTGCCAGCAGCGTAGCAGACACTGAAGCTTTCTTT. It specifies CASSVADTEAFF.